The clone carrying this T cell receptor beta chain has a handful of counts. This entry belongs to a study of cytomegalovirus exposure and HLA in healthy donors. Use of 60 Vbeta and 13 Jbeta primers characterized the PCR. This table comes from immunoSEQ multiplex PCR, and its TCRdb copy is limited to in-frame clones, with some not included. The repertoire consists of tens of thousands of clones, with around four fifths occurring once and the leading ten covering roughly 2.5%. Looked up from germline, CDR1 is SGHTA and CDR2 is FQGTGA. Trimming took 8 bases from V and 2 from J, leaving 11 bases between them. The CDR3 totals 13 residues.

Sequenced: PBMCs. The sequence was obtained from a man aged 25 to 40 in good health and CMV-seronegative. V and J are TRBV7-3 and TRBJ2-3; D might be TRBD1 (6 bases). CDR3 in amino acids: CASRGQTTDTQYF. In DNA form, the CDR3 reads TGTGCCAGCCGAGGACAGACCACAGATACGCAGTATTTT.